This is a list of T cell receptor beta chains from one sample in a study of human T cells and chemical hapten exposure. One entry per CDR3 protein, called by TCRdb with MiXCR from the RACE reads. The data contain about 120,000 distinct CDR3 sequences, roughly 12% of them seen just once; the ten biggest clones take up roughly 1.3%. The material sequenced was whole blood, taken in connection with sensitization to the hapten diphenylcyclopropenone (DPC). Source of these receptors: a woman between 45 and 60 years old with alopecia areata. Some clones in this sample may be carry-over from other donors' samples. Each CDR3 is given with its conserved first and last residue. D genes are given only for firm matches.

TRBV7-2,NA,TRBJ2-7,CASSLGGTYEQYF
TRBV6-5,NA,TRBJ1-1,CASTQRGVGTEAFF
TRBV29-1,TRBD2,TRBJ2-3,CSESGSGGPDTQYF
TRBV15,TRBD1,TRBJ1-5,CATSRGDRDNQPQHF
TRBV9,TRBD1,TRBJ1-4,CASSFRGEKLFF
TRBV3-1,NA,TRBJ1-2,CASSQRGRTLMDGYTF
TRBV29-1,TRBD2,TRBJ2-1,CSVEGSSGRLDEQFF
TRBV7-6,TRBD2,TRBJ2-5,CASSGKREQETQYF
TRBV7-2,NA,TRBJ2-3,CASSRIGLASTDTQYF
TRBV11-1,NA,TRBJ2-1,CASSPRGDHYNEQFF
TRBV4-1,NA,TRBJ1-2,CASSRQTANYGYTF
TRBV9,NA,TRBJ1-1,CASSVDDRTTEAFF
TRBV7-2,TRBD1,TRBJ1-2,CASSGGQGNYGYTF
TRBV4-3,NA,TRBJ1-2,CASSQDLGYGYTF
TRBV11-2,NA,TRBJ1-5,CASSHYGGNSNQPQHF
TRBV6-1,TRBD2,TRBJ2-1,CASSVGAGFFDEQFF